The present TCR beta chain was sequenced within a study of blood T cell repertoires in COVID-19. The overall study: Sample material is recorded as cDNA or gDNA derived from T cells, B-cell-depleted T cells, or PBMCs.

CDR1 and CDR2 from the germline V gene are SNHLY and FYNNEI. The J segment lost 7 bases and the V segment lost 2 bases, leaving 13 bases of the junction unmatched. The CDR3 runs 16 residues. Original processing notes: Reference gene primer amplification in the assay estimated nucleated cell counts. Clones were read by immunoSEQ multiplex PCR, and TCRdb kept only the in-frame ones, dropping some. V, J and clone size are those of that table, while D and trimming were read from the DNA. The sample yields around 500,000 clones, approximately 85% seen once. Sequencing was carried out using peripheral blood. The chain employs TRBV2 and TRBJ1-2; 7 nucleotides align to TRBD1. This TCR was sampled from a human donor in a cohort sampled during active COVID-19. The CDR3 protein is CASSESFGWDSGGYTF. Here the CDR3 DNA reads TGTGCCAGCAGTGAAAGTTTCGGCTGGGACAGTGGTGGCTACACCTTC.